This T cell receptor beta chain stems from a study of cytomegalovirus exposure and HLA in healthy donors (dated by TCRdb to the late 2010s). Regarding the research as a whole: According to an earlier analysis of a few hundred of the donors, 150 million to 200 million T cells yielded 95 million to 140 million unique TCR beta sequences and about 280 Gb of sequence data. An early release covering more than 500 HLA-typed donors comprised approximately 290 gigabases of sequencing data and about 90 million unique TCR sequences. Of the roughly 410 genotyped donors, 65% to 90% were placed in the genetic ancestry cluster associated with self-reported Caucasian donors. The aim of the study was to test whether cataloging public T cell receptors could identify signatures of past pathogen exposure. The study used immunosequencing to profile the T cell repertoires of 666 subjects and linked those repertoires to cytomegalovirus serostatus. Besides the first cohort of hundreds of subjects, a separate validation cohort made up of over 100 different subjects was used. The study combined high-throughput TCR immunosequencing, statistical association of individual TCRs with disease status, and machine learning to predict cytomegalovirus infection status. A later analysis re-analyzed previously published TCR beta repertoires from roughly 600 donors and added high-resolution HLA genotyping to study TCR occurrence patterns. Rather than drawing on any new phenotypic data, the later analysis identified candidate immune exposures from TCR beta sequences and the way those sequences occurred across donors. In an earlier analysis of a few hundred of the donors, high-throughput TCR beta sequencing was used to judge whether each TCR beta V gene segment behaved as functional or pseudogenic. Donor age, sex, ethnicity and CMV serostatus were compiled together with the repertoire data. A later genetic analysis took genome-wide SNP genotypes for about 65% of the roughly 670 donors and used that subset as a discovery cohort. All discovery cohort repertoires had been generated on a single sequencing platform. Class I and class II HLA loci were covered by the typing at four-digit resolution. Typing coverage varied by locus: roughly 629-630 donors for A, B, C, DRB1 and DQB1; approximately 560 for DQA1; around 610 for DPA1; approximately 470 for DPB1. A few DR-DQ haplotypes were treated as single units for association and clustering because of strong linkage in the cohort. On average, over 200,000 unique TCR beta nucleotide sequences were sequenced per donor among fewer than 500 genotyped donors of the cohort, with around 19% of those sequences being non-productive.

To note about this clone: The antigen this receptor binds is unknown. No quality values exist for individual bases; no much larger clone is one base distant.

The library was obtained by the immunoSEQ multiplex PCR assay. For the multiplex PCR, a mixture combining 60 forward primers for TCR Vbeta segments and 13 reverse primers for TCR Jbeta segments was used. The CDR3 region of rearranged TCR beta genes was amplified from genomic DNA by a multiplex PCR assay. On the Illumina HiSeq System, the amplified TCR beta libraries were sequenced as 87-base-pair reads. Concerning the study's data processing: A later analysis tallied tens of millions of unique TCR beta chains across the roughly 610 repertoires, and around 10 million of those chains were shared by two or more donors. Raw reads were error-corrected and collapsed into unique sequences with a nearest-neighbor algorithm that merged closely related sequences to remove PCR and sequencing errors. Alignment of CDR3 sequences to IMGT reference sequences was used to assign V, D and J gene segments. For a sequence to be retained, a match of at least six nucleotides was required to both a V gene segment and a J gene segment. A rearrangement was called productive if the CDR3 had no stop codons and remained in frame with V and J, and every other rearrangement was called non-productive. Following IMGT convention, CDR3 was defined as the stretch from the second conserved V-encoded cysteine up to the conserved J-encoded phenylalanine. The earlier analysis of roughly 590 of the donors excluded any sequence lacking an unambiguous match to a single V gene segment. An earlier analysis of 587 of the donors classified V segments as functional when productive rearrangements were above 56.7% and as segregating when the standard deviation between donors was above 5%. A statistical classification framework was built to diagnose cytomegalovirus status from the catalog of TCR beta chain sequences. In a later analysis, V and J genes were assigned by comparing TCR nucleotide sequences against IMGT/GENE-DB human TR gene sequences. Using the TCRdist pipeline, a later analysis assigned CDR3 sequences along with most-parsimonious VDJ recombination scenarios. A later analysis defined each TCR beta chain by its CDR3 amino acid sequence plus V-gene family, and excluded reads lacking a unique V-gene family. In a later analysis, 550 to 650 highly shared, low-generation-probability nucleotide sequences were removed to address suspected cross-contamination and a sequencing artifact. For each public chain, a later analysis derived a clonal expansion index from normalized ranks of inferred template counts within each repertoire. In a later analysis, generation probabilities were computed with a VDJ recombination model fitted to out-of-frame rearrangements, and the resulting probabilities were checked against IGoR. In a later analysis, TCR-TCR, TCR-HLA and TCR-CMV co-occurrence was scored with hypergeometric tests, and a repertoire-size bias correction was applied to TCR pairs. In a later analysis, false discovery rates were estimated by permuting HLA or CMV assignments 20 times. In a later analysis, co-occurring TCRs were grouped with DBSCAN, and TCRdist sequence similarity was added when clustering was performed within HLA-allele-positive subsets. Co-occurrence clustering excluded repertoires with fewer than 30,000 or more than 120,000 public chains, plus five with anomalous nucleotide sharing. The table comes from immuneACCESS by way of TCRdb, which keeps in-frame sequences with V and J called. Part of the clones is missing from these tables; in studies checked, under half for an unresolved V gene and the rest for unknown reasons. That table furnishes V, J and clone size, whereas the DNA furnished D and trimming. Present in this sample are about 94,000 clones, around 8% of which were seen just once. The ten largest clonotypes hold about 2.5% of the sample.

In total, 666 healthy bone marrow donors made up the cohort. At the time of sampling, all cohort members were nominally healthy, though unrecorded immune exposures were likely present. The donor tested CMV seronegative and was one of the 352 seronegative cohort members. Every donor gave a peripheral blood sample, and the peripheral blood mononuclear cells from that sample were used for TCR beta sequencing. The Qiagen DNeasy Blood Extraction Kit was used to extract genomic DNA from the blood cell samples. Its CDR3 holds 16 amino acids, cysteine through phenylalanine. Kept here is only the CDR3 DNA, which spans 48 bases and is read in frame from base 1. Taken from the germline V gene, the CDR1 and CDR2 loops are SGHRS and YFSETQ. Ends trimmed: V by 4 bases, J by 1 base; bases unmatched to a gene: 6. What the study reported, not specific to this receptor: In vitro tests confirmed that a few of the cytomegalovirus-associated TCR beta chains recognize cytomegalovirus antigens. The earlier analysis of some 560 of the donors excluded about 16 rarely observed V segments, including chromosome 9 orphons, because counts were too low. In a later analysis, several top co-occurrence clusters were reported to appear linked to parvovirus B19, influenza, CMV and Epstein-Barr virus. A group of highly shared sequence variants was considered likely to be a technical artifact of the sequencing pipeline. The presence/absence analyses assumed that sequencing depth was roughly uniform across donors, and that assumption may not be true. A further reported finding was that TCR beta sequences accurately predicted the HLA-A and HLA-B alleles for most subjects in the first cohort. The 87-base-pair reads could not distinguish some IMGT-functional V segments, including TRBV6-2 and TRBV6-3, so those segments were excluded. A later genetic analysis reported fewer N-insertions in productive TCRs among donors in an Asian-associated ancestry cluster than the roughly 670-donor mean. The classifier was reported to diagnose cytomegalovirus status with high specificity and sensitivity in both the original cohort and the validation cohort. Most CMV-associated TCR beta chains appeared to be HLA-restricted in a later analysis, and the HLA associations seemed to be driven largely by CMV exposure. In an earlier analysis of about 600 of the donors, most TCR beta V segments appeared in productive rearrangements about 90% or about 30% of the time, broadly matching IMGT annotations. Across donors, most TCR sequences were observed very rarely, whereas some public TCRs were present in many individuals. In a later genetic analysis, a missense DCLRE1C variant was associated with V-gene and J-gene trimming of TCR beta chains, and the association was replicated in an independent cohort. Strong co-occurrence of HLA alleles, especially DR and DQ, made assigning TCR associations to individual alleles difficult. In a later analysis, the rate of TCR association differed among HLA loci, with DRB1 alleles having the most associated TCRs and HLA-C alleles having the fewest. Because some donors lacked HLA typing at each locus, the association tests relied only on the typed subset. Compared with equally common non-associated chains, HLA-associated TCR beta chains in a later analysis were more clonally expanded and had lower generation probabilities. Linkage disequilibrium might explain the correlated functional status among segregating V segments, but an unknown experimental factor could not be ruled out. A total of 150 to 200 TCR beta chains were listed by the study as associated with cytomegalovirus. In a later analysis, 15,000 to 20,000 TCR beta sequences were associated with specific HLA alleles at a false discovery rate of 0.05. In this cohort, only TCR beta chains were sequenced, and detectable features were limited by the absence of alpha or paired-chain data. The authors suggested that the approach could potentially be generalized to other disease states and immunological phenotypes. Immune exposure information for the cohort was limited to CMV serostatus.

This TCR came from a man between 50 and 59 years old in good health and CMV-seronegative. The sequenced sample was PBMCs. The chain joins TRBV5-1 to TRBJ2-5; TRBD1 lines up with 11 middle nucleotides. The DNA reads as follows: TGCGCCAGCAGCCTTACCGGGACAGGGGGCCAAGAGACCCAGTACTTC. Its protein product is CASSLTGTGGQETQYF.